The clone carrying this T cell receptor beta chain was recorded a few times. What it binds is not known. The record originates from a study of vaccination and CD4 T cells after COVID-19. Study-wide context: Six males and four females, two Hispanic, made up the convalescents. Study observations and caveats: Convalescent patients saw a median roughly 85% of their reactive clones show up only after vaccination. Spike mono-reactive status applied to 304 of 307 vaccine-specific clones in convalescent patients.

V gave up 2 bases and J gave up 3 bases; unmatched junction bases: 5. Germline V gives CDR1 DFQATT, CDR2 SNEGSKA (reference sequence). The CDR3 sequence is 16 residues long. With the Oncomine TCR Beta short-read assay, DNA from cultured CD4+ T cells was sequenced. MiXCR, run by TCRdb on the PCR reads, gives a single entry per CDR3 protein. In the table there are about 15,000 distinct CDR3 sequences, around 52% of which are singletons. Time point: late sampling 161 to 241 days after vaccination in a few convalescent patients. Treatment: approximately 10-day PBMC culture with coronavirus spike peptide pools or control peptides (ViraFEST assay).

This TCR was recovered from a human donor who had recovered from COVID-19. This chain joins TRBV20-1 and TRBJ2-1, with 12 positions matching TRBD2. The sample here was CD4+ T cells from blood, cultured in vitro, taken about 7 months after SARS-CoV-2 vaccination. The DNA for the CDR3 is TGCAGTGCTAGACTGACTAGCGGGAGAGGCTACAATGAGCAGTTCTTC. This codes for CSARLTSGRGYNEQFF.